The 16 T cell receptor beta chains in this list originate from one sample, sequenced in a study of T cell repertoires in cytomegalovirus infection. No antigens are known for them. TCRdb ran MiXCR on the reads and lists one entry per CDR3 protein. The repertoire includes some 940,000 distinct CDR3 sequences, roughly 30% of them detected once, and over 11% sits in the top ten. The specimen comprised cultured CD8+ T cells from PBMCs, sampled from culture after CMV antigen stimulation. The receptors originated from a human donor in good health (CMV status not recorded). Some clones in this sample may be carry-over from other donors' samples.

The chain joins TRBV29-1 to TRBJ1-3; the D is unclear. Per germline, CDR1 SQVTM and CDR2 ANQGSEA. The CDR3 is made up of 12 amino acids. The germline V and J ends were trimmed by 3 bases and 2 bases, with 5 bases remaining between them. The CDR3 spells CSVEATGNTIYF. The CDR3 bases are TGCAGCGTTGAGGCGACTGGAAACACCATATATTTT.

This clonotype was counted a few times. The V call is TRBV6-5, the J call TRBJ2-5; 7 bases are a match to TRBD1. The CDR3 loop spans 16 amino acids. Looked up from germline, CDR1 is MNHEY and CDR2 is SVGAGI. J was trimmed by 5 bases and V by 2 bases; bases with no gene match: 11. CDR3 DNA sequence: TGTGCCAGCAGTTACATCTTTTCAGGGGGAGATGAGACCCAGTACTTC. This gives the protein CASSYIFSGGDETQYF.

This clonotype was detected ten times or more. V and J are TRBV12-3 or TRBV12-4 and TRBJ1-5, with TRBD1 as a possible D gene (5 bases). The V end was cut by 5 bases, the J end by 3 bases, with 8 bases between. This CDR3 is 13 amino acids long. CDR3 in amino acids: CASSDSYNQPQHF. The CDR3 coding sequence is TGTGCCAGCAGTGACAGTTACAATCAGCCCCAGCATTTT.

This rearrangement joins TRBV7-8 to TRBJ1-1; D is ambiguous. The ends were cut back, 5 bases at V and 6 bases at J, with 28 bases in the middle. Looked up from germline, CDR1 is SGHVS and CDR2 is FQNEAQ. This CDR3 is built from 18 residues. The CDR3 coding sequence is TGTGCCAGCAGCCCGTCCGCCGACCCGACCCCCCGGAGCTCTGAAGCTTTCTTT. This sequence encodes CASSPSADPTPRSSEAFF.

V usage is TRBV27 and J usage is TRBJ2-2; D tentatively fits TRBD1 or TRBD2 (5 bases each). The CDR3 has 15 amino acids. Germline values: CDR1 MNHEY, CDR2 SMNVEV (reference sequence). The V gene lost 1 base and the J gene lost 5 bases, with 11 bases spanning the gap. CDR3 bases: TGTGCCAGCAGTTTATGGGACCCGAGGACCGGGGAGCTGTTTTTT. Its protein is CASSLWDPRTGELFF.

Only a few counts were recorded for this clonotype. CDR3 nucleotides: TGTGCCAGCAGCTTAGACAACGAAGAGACCCAGTACTTC. Its protein product is CASSLDNEETQYF. The chain combines TRBV7-8 with TRBJ2-5; D remains unclear. CDR3 size: 13 residues. Germline-derived CDR1 and CDR2 are SGHVS and FQNEAQ. Trimming stripped 1 base from V and 3 bases from J, with 6 bases between. The variable domain in full, completed from reference TRBV7-8 and TRBJ2-5, reads GAGVSQSPRYKVAKRGQDVALRCDPISGHVSLFWYQQALGQGPEFLTYFQNEAQLDKSGLPSDRFFAERPEGSVSTLKIQRTQQEDSAVYLCASSLDNEETQYFGPGTRLLVL.

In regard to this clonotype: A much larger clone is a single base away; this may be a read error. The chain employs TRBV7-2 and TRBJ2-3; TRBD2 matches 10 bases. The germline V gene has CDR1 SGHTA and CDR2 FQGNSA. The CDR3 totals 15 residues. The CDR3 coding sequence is TGTGCCAGCAGCTTTACTAGCGGGGCGGGAGATACGCGGTATTTT. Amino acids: CASSFTSGAGDTRYF.

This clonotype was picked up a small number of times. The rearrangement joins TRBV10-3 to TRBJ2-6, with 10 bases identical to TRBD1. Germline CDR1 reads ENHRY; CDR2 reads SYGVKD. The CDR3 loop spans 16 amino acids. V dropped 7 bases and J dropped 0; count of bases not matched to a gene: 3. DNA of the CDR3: TGTGCCATCAACGGACAGGGGGGCTCTGGGGCCAACGTCCTGACTTTC. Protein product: CAINGQGGSGANVLTF.

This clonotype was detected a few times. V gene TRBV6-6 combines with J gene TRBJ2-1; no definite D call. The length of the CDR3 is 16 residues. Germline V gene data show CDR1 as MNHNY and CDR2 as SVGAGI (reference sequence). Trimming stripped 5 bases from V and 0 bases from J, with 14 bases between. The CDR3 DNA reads TGTGCCAGCAGTGGCCCGTCGGTGAGCTCCTACAATGAGCAGTTCTTC. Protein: CASSGPSVSSYNEQFF.

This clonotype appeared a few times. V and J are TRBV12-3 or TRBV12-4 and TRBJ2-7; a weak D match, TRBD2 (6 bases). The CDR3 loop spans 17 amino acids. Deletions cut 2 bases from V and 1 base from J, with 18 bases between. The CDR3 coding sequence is TGTGCCAGCAGTTTATGGTGGGAGGACCGAAGGTCCTACGAGCAGTACTTC. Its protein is CASSLWWEDRRSYEQYF.

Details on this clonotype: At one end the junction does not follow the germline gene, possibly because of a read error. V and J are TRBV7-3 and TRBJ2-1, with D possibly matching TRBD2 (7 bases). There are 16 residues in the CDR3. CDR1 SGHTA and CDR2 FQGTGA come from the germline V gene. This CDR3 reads CASNLTPGGLGNEQFF. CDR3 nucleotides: TGTGCCAGCAACTTAACCCCGGGGGGCCTTGGGAATGAGCAGTTCTTC.

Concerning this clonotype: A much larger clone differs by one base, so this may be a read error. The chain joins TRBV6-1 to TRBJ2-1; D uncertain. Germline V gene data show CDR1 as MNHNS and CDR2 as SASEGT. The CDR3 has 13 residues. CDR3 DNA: TGTACCAGCAGTGAATTGGGCTACAATGAGCAGTTCTTC. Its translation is CTSSELGYNEQFF.

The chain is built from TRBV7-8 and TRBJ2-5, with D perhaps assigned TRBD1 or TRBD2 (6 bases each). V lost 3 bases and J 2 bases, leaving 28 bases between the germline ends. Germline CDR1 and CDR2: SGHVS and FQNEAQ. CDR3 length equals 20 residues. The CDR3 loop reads CASSFPIRGVGRAPQETQYF. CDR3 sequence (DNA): TGTGCCAGCAGCTTTCCCATTAGGGGGGTGGGCAGGGCCCCTCAAGAGACCCAGTACTTC.

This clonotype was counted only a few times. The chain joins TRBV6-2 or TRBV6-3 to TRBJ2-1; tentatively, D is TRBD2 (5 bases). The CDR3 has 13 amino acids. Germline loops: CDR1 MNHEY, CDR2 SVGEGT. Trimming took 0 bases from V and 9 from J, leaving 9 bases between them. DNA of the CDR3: TGTGCCAGCAGTTACTCTGGGAGAGGTGAGCAGTTCTTC. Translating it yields CASSYSGRGEQFF.

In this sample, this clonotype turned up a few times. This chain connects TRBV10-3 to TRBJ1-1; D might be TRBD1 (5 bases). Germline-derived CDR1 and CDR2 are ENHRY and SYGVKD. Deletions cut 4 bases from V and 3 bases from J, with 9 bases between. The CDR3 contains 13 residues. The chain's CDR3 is CAISGEGDTEAFF. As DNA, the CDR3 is TGTGCCATCAGTGGTGAAGGGGACACTGAAGCTTTCTTT.

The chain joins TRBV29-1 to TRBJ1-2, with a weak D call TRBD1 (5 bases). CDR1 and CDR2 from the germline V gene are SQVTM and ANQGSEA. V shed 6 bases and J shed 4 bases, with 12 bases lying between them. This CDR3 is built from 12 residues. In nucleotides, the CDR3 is TGCAGCGTCCTCGGGGCATCCTATGGCTACACCTTC. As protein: CSVLGASYGYTF.